Below, 5 T cell receptor beta chains from the same sample are listed, as sequenced in a study of shared T cell receptors in the human thymus. Method: immunoSEQ multiplex PCR; TCRdb's copy keeps in-frame clones and lacks some. The sample carries hundreds of thousands of clones, 88% recorded once. The sample was also reused in another study, on human thymus T cells.

Sequenced input: thymocytes. The receptor source for this set is a boy younger than two with a congenital heart defect.

The sample holds one count of this clone. This chain uses TRBV29-1 with TRBJ2-1; 7 nucleotides agree with TRBD2. The germline V gene encodes CDR1 SQVTM and CDR2 ANQGSEA. V lost 2 bases and J lost 6; bases outside the gene matches: 7. The CDR3 consists of 14 residues. CDR3: CSVELAGVTNEQFF. Here the CDR3 DNA reads TGCAGCGTTGAACTGGCGGGAGTCACCAATGAGCAGTTCTTC.

This chain joins TRBV19 and TRBJ1-6; D possibly corresponds to TRBD1 (5 bases). The V gene lost 1 base and the J gene lost 10 bases, with 8 bases spanning the gap. The germline V gene encodes CDR1 LNHDA and CDR2 SQIVND (reference sequence). The CDR3 has 13 amino acids. The CDR3 spells CASSIVGASPLHF. CDR3 DNA: TGTGCCAGTAGTATAGTTGGGGCCTCACCCCTCCACTTT.

V is TRBV4-3 and J is TRBJ2-3, with D perhaps TRBD1 (5 bases). V lost 1 base and J 5 bases, leaving 13 bases between the germline ends. CDR1 is LGHNA, CDR2 YSLEER, per germline. CDR3 length: 15 residues. The CDR3 nucleotides are TGCGCCAGCAGCCAAGTCACAGGAGTTGGAGATACGCAGTATTTT. Translating gives CASSQVTGVGDTQYF.

The CDR3 here is CVSRSNIPLAGVSYEQYF. As DNA, the CDR3 is TGTGTAAGTCGCTCAAACATCCCACTAGCGGGAGTTTCTTACGAGCAGTACTTC. This chain connects TRBV12-2 to TRBJ2-7; the table's D call, TRBD2, has no DNA check behind it. TRBV12-2 is flagged as a pseudogene. The CDR3 runs 18 residues.

Only one count was recorded for this clone. The chain carries TRBV4-2 and TRBJ2-7, with D possibly matching TRBD2 (5 bases). The CDR3 totals 14 residues. V was trimmed by 2 bases and J by 7 bases, leaving 15 bases between them. Germline lookup yields CDR1 LGHNA and CDR2 YNFKEQ. The CDR3 loop reads CASSQICGPGEQYF. For the CDR3, the DNA is TGTGCCAGCAGCCAAATCTGCGGCCCGGGGGAGCAGTACTTC.